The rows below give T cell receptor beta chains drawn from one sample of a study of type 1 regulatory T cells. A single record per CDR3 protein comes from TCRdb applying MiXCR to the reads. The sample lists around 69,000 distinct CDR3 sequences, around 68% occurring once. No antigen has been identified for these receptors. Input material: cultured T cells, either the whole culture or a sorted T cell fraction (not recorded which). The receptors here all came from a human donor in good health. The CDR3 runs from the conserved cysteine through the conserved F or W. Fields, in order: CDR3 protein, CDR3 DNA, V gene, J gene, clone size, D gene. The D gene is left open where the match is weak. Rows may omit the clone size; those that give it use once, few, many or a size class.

CDR3aa: CASSLAGENYNEQFF
CDR3nt: TGTGCCAGCAGTTTAGCGGGAGAGAATTACAATGAGCAGTTCTTC
v_gene: TRBV12-3/TRBV12-4
j_gene: TRBJ2-1
abundance: many
d_gene: NA

CDR3aa: CASRRSGDREYRGYTF
CDR3nt: TGTGCCAGCAGGCGAAGTGGGGACAGGGAATACCGTGGCTACACCTTC
v_gene: TRBV27
j_gene: TRBJ1-2
abundance: NA
d_gene: TRBD1

CDR3aa: CATSDFRGTDTQYF
CDR3nt: TGTGCCACCAGTGATTTCCGGGGCACAGATACGCAGTATTTT
v_gene: TRBV24-1
j_gene: TRBJ2-3
abundance: NA
d_gene: NA

CDR3aa: CASSLSVTYDTEAFF
CDR3nt: TGTGCCAGCAGTTTATCGGTGACGTACGACACTGAAGCTTTCTTT
v_gene: TRBV27
j_gene: TRBJ1-1
abundance: NA
d_gene: NA

CDR3aa: CSGVRGQETQYF
CDR3nt: TGCAGTGGGGTGCGGGGCCAAGAGACCCAGTACTTC
v_gene: TRBV20-1
j_gene: TRBJ2-5
abundance: once
d_gene: NA

CDR3aa: CATADSSGQPQHF
CDR3nt: TGTGCCACCGCGGACAGCTCGGGTCAGCCCCAGCATTTT
v_gene: TRBV2
j_gene: TRBJ1-5
abundance: NA
d_gene: NA

CDR3aa: CASTPGTPAGNEKLFF
CDR3nt: TGCGCCAGCACGCCCGGGACCCCCGCGGGGAATGAAAAACTGTTTTTT
v_gene: TRBV5-1
j_gene: TRBJ1-4
abundance: NA
d_gene: NA

CDR3aa: CASSLGLARETQYF
CDR3nt: TGCGCCAGCAGCTTGGGACTAGCAAGAGAGACCCAGTACTTC
v_gene: TRBV5-1
j_gene: TRBJ2-5
abundance: medium-sized
d_gene: TRBD2

CDR3aa: CASSIRGNDEQFF
CDR3nt: TGTGCCAGTAGTATAAGAGGTAATGATGAGCAGTTCTTC
v_gene: TRBV19
j_gene: TRBJ2-1
abundance: NA
d_gene: NA

CDR3aa: CASSPGVRVDLVYEQYF
CDR3nt: TGCGCCAGCAGCCCAGGCGTTAGGGTAGATCTAGTCTACGAGCAGTACTTC
v_gene: TRBV4-1
j_gene: TRBJ2-7
abundance: NA
d_gene: NA

CDR3aa: CSASEQGTNEQFF
CDR3nt: TGCAGTGCTAGTGAACAGGGGACGAATGAGCAGTTCTTC
v_gene: TRBV20-1
j_gene: TRBJ2-1
abundance: NA
d_gene: TRBD1

CDR3aa: CSALGLAGVGSYNEQFF
CDR3nt: TGCAGCGCATTGGGACTAGCGGGAGTTGGCTCCTACAATGAGCAGTTCTTC
v_gene: TRBV29-1
j_gene: TRBJ2-1
abundance: NA
d_gene: TRBD2

CDR3aa: CASSEYVTSGSYEQYF
CDR3nt: TGTGCCAGCAGTGAATATGTAACTAGCGGGAGCTACGAGCAGTACTTC
v_gene: TRBV25-1
j_gene: TRBJ2-7
abundance: NA
d_gene: TRBD2

CDR3aa: CATSSGDRTDTQYF
CDR3nt: TGTGCCACCAGCAGTGGGGACCGAACAGATACGCAGTATTTT
v_gene: TRBV15
j_gene: TRBJ2-3
abundance: NA
d_gene: NA

CDR3aa: CASRRTGTSDPLEQYF
CDR3nt: TGTGCCAGCAGGCGGACCGGGACTAGCGATCCTCTCGAGCAGTACTTC
v_gene: TRBV2
j_gene: TRBJ2-7
abundance: NA
d_gene: TRBD2

CDR3aa: CASSQDGLQGETQYF
CDR3nt: TGCGCCAGCAGCCAAGATGGGCTCCAGGGAGAGACCCAGTACTTC
v_gene: TRBV4-1
j_gene: TRBJ2-5
abundance: NA
d_gene: NA

CDR3aa: CATSDPGGNEQFF
CDR3nt: TGTGCCACCAGTGACCCCGGGGGGAATGAGCAGTTCTTC
v_gene: TRBV24-1
j_gene: TRBJ2-1
abundance: NA
d_gene: TRBD2

CDR3aa: CASSYSASEQYF
CDR3nt: TGTGCCAGCAGTTACTCTGCAAGCGAGCAGTACTTC
v_gene: TRBV6-2/TRBV6-3
j_gene: TRBJ2-7
abundance: few
d_gene: NA

CDR3aa: CASSPETATEAFF
CDR3nt: TGCGCCAGCAGCCCGGAGACAGCCACTGAAGCTTTCTTT
v_gene: TRBV5-1
j_gene: TRBJ1-1
abundance: NA
d_gene: NA

CDR3aa: CATATGTNYGYTF
CDR3nt: TGTGCCACCGCGACAGGAACTAACTATGGCTACACCTTC
v_gene: TRBV15
j_gene: TRBJ1-2
abundance: NA
d_gene: NA

CDR3aa: CATSGSPLRGGNYGYTF
CDR3nt: TGTGCCACCAGCGGAAGCCCACTGAGGGGAGGCAACTATGGCTACACCTTC
v_gene: TRBV15
j_gene: TRBJ1-2
abundance: NA
d_gene: NA

CDR3aa: CASSVSGGWNSPLHF
CDR3nt: TGTGCCAGCAGCGTGTCTGGAGGGTGGAATTCACCCCTCCACTTT
v_gene: TRBV9
j_gene: TRBJ1-6
abundance: NA
d_gene: NA

CDR3aa: CASGLPQNTEAFF
CDR3nt: TGTGCTAGTGGTTTGCCCCAGAACACTGAAGCTTTCTTT
v_gene: TRBV12-5
j_gene: TRBJ1-1
abundance: NA
d_gene: NA

CDR3aa: CASSRRDRGPEKLFF
CDR3nt: TGTGCCAGCTCACGTCGGGACAGGGGGCCTGAAAAACTGTTTTTT
v_gene: TRBV18
j_gene: TRBJ1-4
abundance: NA
d_gene: TRBD1

CDR3aa: CASSYSLAGDTQYF
CDR3nt: TGTGCCAGCAGTTATTCCCTTGCCGGGGATACGCAGTATTTT
v_gene: TRBV6-5
j_gene: TRBJ2-3
abundance: few
d_gene: NA

CDR3aa: CSARDAPGSTDTQYF
CDR3nt: TGCAGTGCTAGAGATGCCCCAGGTAGCACAGATACGCAGTATTTT
v_gene: TRBV20-1
j_gene: TRBJ2-3
abundance: NA
d_gene: NA

CDR3aa: CASTRDRGRNEQFF
CDR3nt: TGCGCCAGCACCCGGGACAGGGGGCGAAATGAGCAGTTCTTC
v_gene: TRBV5-1
j_gene: TRBJ2-1
abundance: NA
d_gene: TRBD1

CDR3aa: CASSSRRLRDREDGYTF
CDR3nt: TGTGCCAGCAGCTCCCGCCGCCTCCGTGACAGGGAAGATGGCTACACCTTC
v_gene: TRBV7-9
j_gene: TRBJ1-2
abundance: NA
d_gene: TRBD1

CDR3aa: CSANWGGSQTQYF
CDR3nt: TGCAGTGCCAACTGGGGGGGCAGCCAGACCCAGTACTTC
v_gene: TRBV20-1
j_gene: TRBJ2-5
abundance: NA
d_gene: NA

CDR3aa: CASREDREKDEQYF
CDR3nt: TGTGCCAGCAGAGAGGACAGGGAAAAGGACGAGCAGTACTTC
v_gene: TRBV27
j_gene: TRBJ2-7
abundance: NA
d_gene: TRBD1